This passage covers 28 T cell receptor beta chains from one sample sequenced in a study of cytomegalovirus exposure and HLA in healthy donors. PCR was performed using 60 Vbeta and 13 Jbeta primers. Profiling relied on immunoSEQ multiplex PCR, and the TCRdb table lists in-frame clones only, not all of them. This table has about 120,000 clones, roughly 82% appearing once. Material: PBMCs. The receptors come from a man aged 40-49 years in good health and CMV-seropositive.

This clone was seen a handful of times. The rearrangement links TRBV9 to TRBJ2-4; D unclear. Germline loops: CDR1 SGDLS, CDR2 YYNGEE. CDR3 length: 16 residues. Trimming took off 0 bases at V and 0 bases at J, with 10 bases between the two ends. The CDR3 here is CASSVGSLVAKNIQYF. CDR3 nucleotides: TGTGCCAGCAGCGTAGGGAGTTTGGTAGCCAAAAACATTCAGTACTTC.

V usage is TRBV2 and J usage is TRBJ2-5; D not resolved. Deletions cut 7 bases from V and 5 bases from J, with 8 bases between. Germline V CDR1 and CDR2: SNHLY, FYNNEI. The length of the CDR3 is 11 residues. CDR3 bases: TGTGCCAGCACCCCGCAGGAGACCCAGTACTTC. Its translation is CASTPQETQYF. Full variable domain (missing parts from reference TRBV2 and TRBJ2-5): EPEVTQTPSHQVTQMGQEVILRCVPISNHLYFYWYRQILGQKVEFLVSFYNNEISEKSEIFDDQFSVERPDGSNFTLKIRSTKLEDSAMYFCASTPQETQYFGPGTRLLVL.

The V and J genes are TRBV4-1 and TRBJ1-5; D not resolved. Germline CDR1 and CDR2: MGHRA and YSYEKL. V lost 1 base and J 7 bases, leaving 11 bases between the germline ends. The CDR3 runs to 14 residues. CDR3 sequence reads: CASSQGFSLQPQHF. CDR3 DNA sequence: TGCGCCAGCAGCCAAGGTTTTTCCCTCCAGCCCCAGCATTTT.

DNA of the CDR3: TGTGCCAGCAGCTTAGCCCAAGGGACAGCCCCCACAGATACGCAGTATTTT. This sequence encodes CASSLAQGTAPTDTQYF. The gene calls are TRBV7-6 and TRBJ2-3; 7 nucleotides line up with TRBD1. Germline V gene lookup returns CDR1 SGHVS and CDR2 FNYEAQ. This CDR3 has 17 residues. With 0 bases clipped from V and 2 bases from J, the junction kept 8 bases outside the gene matches.

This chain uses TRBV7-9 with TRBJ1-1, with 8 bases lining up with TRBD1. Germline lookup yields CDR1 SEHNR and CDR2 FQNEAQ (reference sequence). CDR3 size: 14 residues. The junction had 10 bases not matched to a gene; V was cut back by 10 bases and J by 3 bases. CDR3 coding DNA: TGTGCCAACCAACAGGGGGACCGGGACACTGAAGCTTTCTTT. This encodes CANQQGDRDTEAFF.

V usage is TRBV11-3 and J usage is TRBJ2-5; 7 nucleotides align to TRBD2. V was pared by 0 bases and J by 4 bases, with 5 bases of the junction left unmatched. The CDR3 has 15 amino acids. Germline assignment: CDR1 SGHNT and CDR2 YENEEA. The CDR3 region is CASSLDPGGRETQYF. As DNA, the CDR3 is TGTGCCAGCAGCTTAGATCCGGGGGGTCGAGAGACCCAGTACTTC.

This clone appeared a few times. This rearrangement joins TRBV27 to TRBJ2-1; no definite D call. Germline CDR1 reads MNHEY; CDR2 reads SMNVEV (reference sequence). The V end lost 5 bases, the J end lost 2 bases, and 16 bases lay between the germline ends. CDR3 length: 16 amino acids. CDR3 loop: CASSPSWQNTYNEQFF. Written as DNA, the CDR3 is TGTGCCAGCAGTCCCAGTTGGCAAAACACCTACAATGAGCAGTTCTTC.

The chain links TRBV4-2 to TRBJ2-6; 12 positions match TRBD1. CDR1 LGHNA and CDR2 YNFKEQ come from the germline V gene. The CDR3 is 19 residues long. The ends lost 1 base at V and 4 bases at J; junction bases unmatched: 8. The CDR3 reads CASSQVLGQGARGANVLTF. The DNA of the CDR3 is TGTGCCAGCAGCCAAGTTTTGGGACAGGGGGCGCGAGGGGCCAACGTCCTGACTTTC.

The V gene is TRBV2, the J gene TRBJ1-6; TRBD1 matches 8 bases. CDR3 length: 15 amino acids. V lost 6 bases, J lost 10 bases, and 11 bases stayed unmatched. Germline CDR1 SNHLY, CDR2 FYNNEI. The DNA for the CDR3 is TGTGCCAGCAGCAGGGACAGGCCGAGGCAGTCACCCCTCCACTTT. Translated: CASSRDRPRQSPLHF.

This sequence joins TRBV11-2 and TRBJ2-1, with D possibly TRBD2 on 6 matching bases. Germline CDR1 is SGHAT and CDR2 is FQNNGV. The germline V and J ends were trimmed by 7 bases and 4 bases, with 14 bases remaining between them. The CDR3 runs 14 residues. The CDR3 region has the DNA TGTGCCAGCAAAGCCGGGGGTGGTTACAATGAGCAGTTCTTC. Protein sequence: CASKAGGGYNEQFF.

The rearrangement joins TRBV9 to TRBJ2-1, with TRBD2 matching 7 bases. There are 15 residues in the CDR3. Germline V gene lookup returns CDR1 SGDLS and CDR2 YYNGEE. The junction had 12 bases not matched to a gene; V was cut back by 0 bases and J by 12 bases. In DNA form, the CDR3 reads TGTGCCAGCAGCGTAGCGGGGGGTCCCCTAGGTAGGCAGTTCTTC. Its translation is CASSVAGGPLGRQFF.

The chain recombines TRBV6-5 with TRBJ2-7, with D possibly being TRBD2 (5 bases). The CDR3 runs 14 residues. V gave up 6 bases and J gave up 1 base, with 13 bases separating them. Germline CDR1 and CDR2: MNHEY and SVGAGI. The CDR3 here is CASRPYSGSYEQYF. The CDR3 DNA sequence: TGTGCCAGCAGACCTTATTCGGGGTCCTACGAGCAGTACTTC.

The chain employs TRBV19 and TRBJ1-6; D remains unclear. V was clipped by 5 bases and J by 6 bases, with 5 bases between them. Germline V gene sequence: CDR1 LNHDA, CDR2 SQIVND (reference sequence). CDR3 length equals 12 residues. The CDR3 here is CASSQINSPLHF. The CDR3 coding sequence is TGTGCCAGTAGTCAGATTAATTCACCCCTCCACTTT.

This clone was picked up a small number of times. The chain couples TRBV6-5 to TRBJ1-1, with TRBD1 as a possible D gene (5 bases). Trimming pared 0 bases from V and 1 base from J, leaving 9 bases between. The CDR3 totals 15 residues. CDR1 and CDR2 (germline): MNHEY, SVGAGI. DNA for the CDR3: TGTGCCAGCAGTTACTCGAGACAGAGGAACACTGAAGCTTTCTTT. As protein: CASSYSRQRNTEAFF.

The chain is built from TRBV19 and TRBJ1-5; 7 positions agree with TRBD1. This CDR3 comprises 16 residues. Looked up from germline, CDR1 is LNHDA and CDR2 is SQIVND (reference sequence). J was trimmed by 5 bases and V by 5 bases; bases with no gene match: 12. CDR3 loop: CASSPRTGQGDQPQHF. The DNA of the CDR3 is TGTGCCAGTAGTCCAAGAACTGGGCAGGGGGATCAGCCCCAGCATTTT.

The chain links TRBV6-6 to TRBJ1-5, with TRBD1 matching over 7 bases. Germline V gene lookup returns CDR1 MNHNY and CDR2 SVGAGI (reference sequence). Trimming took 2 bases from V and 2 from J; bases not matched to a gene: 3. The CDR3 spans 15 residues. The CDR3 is CASSYGQGGNQPQHF. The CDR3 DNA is TGTGCCAGCAGTTACGGGCAGGGGGGCAATCAGCCCCAGCATTTT.

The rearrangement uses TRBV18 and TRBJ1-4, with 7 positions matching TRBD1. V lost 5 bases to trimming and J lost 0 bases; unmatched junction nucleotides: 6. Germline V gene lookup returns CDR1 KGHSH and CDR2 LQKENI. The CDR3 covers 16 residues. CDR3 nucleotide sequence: TGTGCCAGCTCAACGGGACAGTCAACAACTAATGAAAAACTGTTTTTT. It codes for CASSTGQSTTNEKLFF. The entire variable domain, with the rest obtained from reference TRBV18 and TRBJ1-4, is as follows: NAGVMQNPRHLVRRRGQEARLRCSPMKGHSHVYWYRQLPEEGLKFMVYLQKENIIDESGMPKERFSAEFPKEGPSILRIQQVVRGDSAAYFCASSTGQSTTNEKLFFGSGTQLSVL.

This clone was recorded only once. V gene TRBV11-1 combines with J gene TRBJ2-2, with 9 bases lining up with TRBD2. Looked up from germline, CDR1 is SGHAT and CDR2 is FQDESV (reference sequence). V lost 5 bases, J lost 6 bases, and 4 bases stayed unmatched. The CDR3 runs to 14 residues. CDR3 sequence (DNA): TGTGCCAGCAGCGCGGGACTAGCACCCGGGGAGCTGTTTTTT. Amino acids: CASSAGLAPGELFF.

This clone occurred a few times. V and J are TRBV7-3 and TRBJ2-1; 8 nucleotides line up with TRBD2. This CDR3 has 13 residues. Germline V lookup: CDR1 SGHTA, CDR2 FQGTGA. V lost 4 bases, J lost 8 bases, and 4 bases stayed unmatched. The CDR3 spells CASSYGGADEQFF. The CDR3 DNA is TGTGCCAGCAGCTACGGGGGGGCCGATGAGCAGTTCTTC.

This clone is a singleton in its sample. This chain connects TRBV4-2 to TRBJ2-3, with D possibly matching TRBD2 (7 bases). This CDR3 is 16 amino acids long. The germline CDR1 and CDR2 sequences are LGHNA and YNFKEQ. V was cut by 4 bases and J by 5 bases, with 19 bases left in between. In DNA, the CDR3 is TGTGCCAGCAGCCCGGAGTTAACGGGGGGCGTAGATACGCAGTATTTT. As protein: CASSPELTGGVDTQYF.

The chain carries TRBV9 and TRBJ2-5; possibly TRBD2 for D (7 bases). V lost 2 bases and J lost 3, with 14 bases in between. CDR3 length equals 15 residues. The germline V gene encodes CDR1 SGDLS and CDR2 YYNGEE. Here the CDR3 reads CASSVGGGTKETQYF. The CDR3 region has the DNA TGTGCCAGCAGCGTGGGAGGGGGGACAAAAGAGACCCAGTACTTC.

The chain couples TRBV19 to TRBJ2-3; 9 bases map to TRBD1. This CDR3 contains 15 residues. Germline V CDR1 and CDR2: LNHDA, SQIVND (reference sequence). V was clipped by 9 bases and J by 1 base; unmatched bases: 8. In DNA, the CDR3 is TGTGCCAGCCGGTCACAGGGGGCGGGCACAGATACGCAGTATTTT. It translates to CASRSQGAGTDTQYF.

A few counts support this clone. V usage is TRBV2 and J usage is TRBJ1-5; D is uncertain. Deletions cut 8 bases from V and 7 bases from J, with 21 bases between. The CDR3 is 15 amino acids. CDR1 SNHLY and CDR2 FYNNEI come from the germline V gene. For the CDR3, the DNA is TGTGCCAGCCGATCGGGAGGATCCAAAACCCAGCCCCAGCATTTT. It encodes CASRSGGSKTQPQHF.

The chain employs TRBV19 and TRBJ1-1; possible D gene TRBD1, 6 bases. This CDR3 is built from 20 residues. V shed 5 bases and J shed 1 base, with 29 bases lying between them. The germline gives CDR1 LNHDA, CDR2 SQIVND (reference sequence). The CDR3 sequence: CASSWGGVLHLALWNTEAFF. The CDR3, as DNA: TGTGCCAGTAGTTGGGGGGGCGTCCTTCACCTAGCCCTGTGGAACACTGAAGCTTTCTTT.

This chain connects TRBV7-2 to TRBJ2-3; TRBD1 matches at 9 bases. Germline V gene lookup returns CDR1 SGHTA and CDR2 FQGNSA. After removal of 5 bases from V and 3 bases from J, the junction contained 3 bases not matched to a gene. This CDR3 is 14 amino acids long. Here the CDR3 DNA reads TGTGCCAGCAGCCGGGACAGGGAAACAGATACGCAGTATTTT. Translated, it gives CASSRDRETDTQYF.

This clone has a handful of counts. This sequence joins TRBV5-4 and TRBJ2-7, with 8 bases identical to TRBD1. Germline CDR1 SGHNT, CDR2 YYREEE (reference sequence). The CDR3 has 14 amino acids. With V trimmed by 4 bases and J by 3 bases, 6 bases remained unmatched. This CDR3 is CASSPDRGNYEQYF. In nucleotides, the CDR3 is TGTGCCAGCAGCCCCGACAGGGGTAACTACGAGCAGTACTTC.

CDR3 DNA: TGTGCCAGCAGTCCCCGGGACAGGGGAATCATGAACACTGAAGCTTTCTTT. Protein product: CASSPRDRGIMNTEAFF. The chain links TRBV27 to TRBJ1-1; TRBD1 matches 10 bases. CDR1 and CDR2 from the germline V gene are MNHEY and SMNVEV (reference sequence). V dropped 5 bases and J dropped 0; count of bases not matched to a gene: 9. This CDR3 comprises 17 residues.

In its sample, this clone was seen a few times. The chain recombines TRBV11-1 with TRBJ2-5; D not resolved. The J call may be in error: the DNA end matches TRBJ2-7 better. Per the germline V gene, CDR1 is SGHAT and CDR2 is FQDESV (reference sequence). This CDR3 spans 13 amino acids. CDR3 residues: CASSLEEYYEQYF. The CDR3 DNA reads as TGTGCCAGCAGCTTAGAGGAATACTACGAGCAGTACTTC.